A selection of T cell receptor beta chains follows, all from one sample in a study of blood T cells in healthy people across ages. Each CDR3 protein gets one entry after TCRdb re-called the 5' RACE reads with MiXCR. The sample consists of some 1.1 million distinct CDR3 sequences, roughly two fifths of them appearing once. The sample was blood. The source is a man aged 18 to 29 in good health. Both conserved end residues are part of each CDR3. The D gene is left open where the match is weak. Only part of the rows carry a size: once, few, many, or a class if the clone is expanded.

j_call d_call clone_size v_call cdr3_nt cdr3_aa
TRBJ2-1 - few TRBV25-1 TGTGCCAGCAGCGAAGGTGGCTCCAGCTCCTACAATGAGCAGTTCTTC CASSEGGSSSYNEQFF
TRBJ1-4 - - TRBV15 TGTGCCACCAGCAGTGGGGTGGTGCGGGCTAATGAAAAACTGTTTTTT CATSSGVVRANEKLFF
TRBJ2-2 - - TRBV10-3 TGTGCCATCAGTGATCCCTCTCGTCGTGGAGGTAACACCGGGGAGCTGTTTTTT CAISDPSRRGGNTGELFF
TRBJ2-1 - - TRBV25-1 TGTGCCAGCGGGGGACTGAGATCGGCCTACAATGAGCAGTTCTTC CASGGLRSAYNEQFF
TRBJ1-5 TRBD1 - TRBV19 TGTGCCAGTAGTATAGAGGACAGGACCCCAAGACAGCCCCAGCATTTT CASSIEDRTPRQPQHF
TRBJ2-7 TRBD1 few TRBV7-9 TGTGCCAGCAGCTTTAACAGGGGAACCGGCGAGCAGTACTTC CASSFNRGTGEQYF
TRBJ2-7 TRBD1 - TRBV12-3/TRBV12-4 TGTGCCAGCAGTTTAATGAGGACAGGGGTTCACGAGCAGTACTTC CASSLMRTGVHEQYF
TRBJ2-7 TRBD1 once TRBV20-1 TGCAGTGGGGGCAGGGGGAGTTCCTACGAGCAGTACTTC CSGGRGSSYEQYF
TRBJ1-5 - - TRBV12-3/TRBV12-4 TGTGCCAGCAAAGGGACCTCTAACGGAAGCAATCAGCCCCAGCATTTT CASKGTSNGSNQPQHF
TRBJ2-7 - - TRBV9 TGTGCCAGCAGCGTAGGGGCAGCACCCTCCTACAATGAGCAGTACTTC CASSVGAAPSYNEQYF
TRBJ1-1 - - TRBV18 TGTGCCAGCTCACTTGTAAACAGGGCGGCGGGGTTGATGAACGCTGAAGCTTTCTTT CASSLVNRAAGLMNAEAFF
TRBJ2-7 - - TRBV4-1 TGCGCCAGCAGCCAAGGGGCCAGGAACTACGAGCAGTACTTC CASSQGARNYEQYF
TRBJ1-2 - - TRBV6-5 TGTGCCAGCAGTTACTCTAGTTGGACAGATGGCTACACCTTC CASSYSSWTDGYTF
TRBJ2-4 TRBD1 - TRBV7-2 TGTGCCAGCACCCAGACAGGGGGCTATGAGCAGTACTTC CASTQTGGYEQYF
TRBJ1-5 TRBD1 few TRBV3-1 TGTGCCAGCAGCCCGCCGGGACAGGGTGAACCCCAGCATTTT CASSPPGQGEPQHF
TRBJ1-1 - - TRBV7-2 TGTGCCAGCAGCCTTCAGGGTAATCGGGGCACTGAAGCTTTCTTT CASSLQGNRGTEAFF
TRBJ2-1 - - TRBV13 TGTGCCAGCAGCATAACCGGGACGGTCCCCTACAATGAGCAGTTCTTC CASSITGTVPYNEQFF
TRBJ2-2 TRBD1 - TRBV20-1 TGCAGTGCTAGGACGGACAGGGCGAACACCGGGGAGCTGTTTTTT CSARTDRANTGELFF
TRBJ1-5 - - TRBV27 TGTGCCAGCAGTGCCTCAGATTTTGGGGGCAATCAGCCCCAGCATTTT CASSASDFGGNQPQHF
TRBJ2-7 TRBD2 - TRBV27 TGTGCCAGCAGTTTTAGCGGGGTCCTCTACGAGCAGTACTTC CASSFSGVLYEQYF
TRBJ1-6 TRBD1 - TRBV4-2 TGTGCCAGCAGACGAACGGTGACAGGGGACAATTCACCCCTCCACTTT CASRRTVTGDNSPLHF
TRBJ2-7 - - TRBV28 TGTGCCAGCAGTCGACAGCTTAACACCTACAATGAGCAGTACTTC CASSRQLNTYNEQYF
TRBJ1-4 TRBD1 - TRBV12-3/TRBV12-4 TGTGCCAGCAGTTTAGCCACAGGGGGCGCGGAAAAACTGTTTTTT CASSLATGGAEKLFF
TRBJ1-4 TRBD1 - TRBV12-3/TRBV12-4 TGTGCCAGCAGCACCGACAGGGGGGGGGAAAAACTGTTTTTT CASSTDRGGEKLFF
TRBJ2-7 - few TRBV3-1 TGTGCCAGCAGCCAATTCGACAGGCGAAGGTATGGCGAGCAGTACTTC CASSQFDRRRYGEQYF
TRBJ2-1 - - TRBV12-3/TRBV12-4 - CASSFGRGNERFF
TRBJ1-2 TRBD1 - TRBV10-3 TGTGCCATCAGTGACGGGACAGCCTATGGCTACACCTTC CAISDGTAYGYTF
TRBJ2-5 - few TRBV7-2 TGTGCCAGCAGCTTATGGCAGAACCAAGAGACCCAGTACTTC CASSLWQNQETQYF
TRBJ1-5 - - TRBV5-1 TGCGCCAGCAGCTTGGGGGAGGGGGTTGATCAGCCCCAGCATTTT CASSLGEGVDQPQHF
TRBJ2-3 - - TRBV3-1 TGTGCCAGCAGCCAAGATTTTTCTGGGGATATGCAGTATTTT CASSQDFSGDMQYF
TRBJ2-1 TRBD2 few TRBV28 TGTGCCAGCAAGGGACTACTCTCCTACAATGAGCAGTTCTTC CASKGLLSYNEQFF
TRBJ2-3 - many TRBV4-2 TGTGCCAGCAGCCAAGATCCAGCGATTAACCCCACAGATACGCAGTATTTT CASSQDPAINPTDTQYF
TRBJ2-7 - few TRBV25-1 TGTGCCAGCAGTGATACCACAAGCCCCGAGCAGTACTTC CASSDTTSPEQYF
TRBJ2-3 - - TRBV20-1 TGCAGTGCTCAGGGGATGGGGGGCAGGGCAGATACGCAGTATTTT CSAQGMGGRADTQYF
TRBJ1-2 - few TRBV29-1 TGCAGCGCCACCGGGACAACTAACTATGGCTACACCTTC CSATGTTNYGYTF
TRBJ1-2 - few TRBV27 TGTGCCAGCAGTTTAAGGGGGGTCGGCTACACCTTC CASSLRGVGYTF
TRBJ2-3 - few TRBV11-2 TGTGCCAGCAGCTTAAGGGGGGCTAGCGGACTCACAGATACGCAGTATTTT CASSLRGASGLTDTQYF
TRBJ2-5 - few TRBV13 TGTGCCAGCAGCTTAGGGACAGGGAGGTACAATGAGCAGTACTTC CASSLGTGRYNEQYF
TRBJ1-5 - - TRBV2 TGTGCCAGCAACGGAGGGAAGGGCAATCAGCCCCAGCATTTT CASNGGKGNQPQHF
TRBJ2-4 - - TRBV7-2 TGTGCCAGCAGCTTACGGACTGTACGGGACATTCAGTACTTC CASSLRTVRDIQYF
TRBJ1-1 - - TRBV30 TGTGCCTGGAGTAGTGGAAGGGGAGCTTTCTTT CAWSSGRGAFF
TRBJ2-2 - - TRBV6-5 TGTGCCAGCAGGACACCCGGGACGGGGAACACCGGGGAGCTGTTTTTT CASRTPGTGNTGELFF
TRBJ2-6 - - TRBV4-2 TGTGCCAGCACCGAGTCGGGTTCTGGGGCCAACGTCCTGACTTTC CASTESGSGANVLTF
TRBJ2-7 - once TRBV18 TGTGCCAGCTCACTGCAACTAGATAATGAGCAGTACTTC CASSLQLDNEQYF
TRBJ2-1 - - TRBV9 TGTGCCAGCAGCGTATCCTCAACCCGGGGGAATGAGCAGTTCTTC CASSVSSTRGNEQFF
TRBJ2-3 - few TRBV7-8 TGTGCCAGCAGCTTAGCGCGGCTATCCGGGGATACGCAGTATTTT CASSLARLSGDTQYF
TRBJ1-2 - - TRBV21-1 TGTGCCGGCAGCAAACGCGAGTTTAACTATGGCTACACCTTC CAGSKREFNYGYTF